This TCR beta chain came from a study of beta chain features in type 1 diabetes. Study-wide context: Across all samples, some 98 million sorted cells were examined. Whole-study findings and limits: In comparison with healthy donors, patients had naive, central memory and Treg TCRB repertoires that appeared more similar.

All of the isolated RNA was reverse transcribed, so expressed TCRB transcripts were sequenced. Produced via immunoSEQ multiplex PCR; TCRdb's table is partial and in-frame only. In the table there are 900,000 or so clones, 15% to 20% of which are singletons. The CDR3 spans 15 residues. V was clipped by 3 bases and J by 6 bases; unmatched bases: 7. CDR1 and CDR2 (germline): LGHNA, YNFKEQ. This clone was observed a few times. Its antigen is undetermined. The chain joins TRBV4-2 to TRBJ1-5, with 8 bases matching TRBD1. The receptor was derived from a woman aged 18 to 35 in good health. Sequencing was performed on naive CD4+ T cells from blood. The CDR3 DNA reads TGTGCCAGCAGCCAGGGGACAGGCCGTTTTCAGCCCCAGCATTTT. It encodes CASSQGTGRFQPQHF.